This is a list of T cell receptor beta chains from one sample in a study of cytomegalovirus exposure and HLA in healthy donors. Profiled with immunoSEQ multiplex PCR; TCRdb holds only in-frame clones, not every one. This sample has some 120,000 clones, with over 75% found just once. What was sequenced was PBMCs. The receptors were sampled from a woman aged 25-40 years in good health and CMV-seronegative. Each CDR3 is given with its conserved first and last residue. D genes are given only for firm matches. Clone size, where shown, is once, few, many, or a class for clones that have expanded.

D gene | clone size | J gene | V gene | CDR3 protein | CDR3 DNA
NA | NA | TRBJ1-1 | TRBV5-4 | CASSLGGTLDTEAFF | TGTGCCAGCAGCTTGGGCGGGACCCTTGACACTGAAGCTTTCTTT
NA | NA | TRBJ1-4 | TRBV18 | CASSPRQSNEKLFF | TGTGCCAGCTCACCCCGACAGAGCAATGAAAAACTGTTTTTT
TRBD2 | NA | TRBJ2-1 | TRBV19 | CASSPRVSGGSEQFF | TGTGCCAGTAGTCCGAGGGTTAGCGGGGGGAGTGAGCAGTTCTTC
TRBD2 | once | TRBJ2-2 | TRBV9 | CASSASFSGGAPGELFF | TGTGCCAGCAGCGCTTCATTTAGCGGGGGGGCCCCCGGGGAGCTGTTTTTT
NA | NA | TRBJ1-2 | TRBV11-3 | CASSPDRFTYGYTF | TGTGCCAGCAGCCCTGACAGGTTTACCTATGGCTACACCTTC
NA | few | TRBJ1-5 | TRBV4-1 | CASSQDLSRRNQPQHF | TGCGCCAGCAGCCAAGATCTAAGCAGGCGCAATCAGCCCCAGCATTTT
TRBD1 | once | TRBJ1-1 | TRBV7-9 | CASSLEAGGMNTEAFF | TGTGCCAGCAGCTTAGAGGCAGGGGGGATGAACACTGAAGCTTTCTTT
TRBD1 | once | TRBJ2-1 | TRBV7-9 | CASSLGDRGSYNEQFF | TGTGCCAGCAGCTTAGGGGACAGGGGATCCTACAATGAGCAGTTCTTC
NA | once | TRBJ1-5 | TRBV6-8 | CAILPPGYSNQPQHF | TGTGCCATCCTCCCACCGGGGTATAGCAATCAGCCCCAGCATTTT
NA | NA | TRBJ1-2 | TRBV10-3 | CAISDTNYGYTF | TGTGCCATCAGTGACACTAACTATGGCTACACCTTC
NA | NA | TRBJ2-2 | TRBV7-2 | CASSGPGGTGELFF | TGTGCCAGCAGCGGGCCCGGGGGCACCGGGGAGCTGTTTTTT
TRBD1 | NA | TRBJ1-5 | TRBV4-2 | CASSQDRTGGNQPQHF | TGTGCCAGCAGCCAAGATAGGACAGGGGGTAATCAGCCCCAGCATTTT
TRBD1 | NA | TRBJ2-7 | TRBV11-2 | CASSSPQGTGPLYEQYF | TGTGCCAGCAGCTCCCCCCAGGGGACAGGGCCCCTCTACGAGCAGTACTTC
TRBD1 | few | TRBJ1-4 | TRBV5-1 | CASSEPGQGSEKLFF | TGCGCCAGCAGTGAACCGGGACAGGGCAGTGAAAAACTGTTTTTT
NA | NA | TRBJ2-3 | TRBV18 | CASSLRQGTDTQYF | TGTGCCAGCTCACTTCGACAGGGCACAGATACGCAGTATTTT
NA | NA | TRBJ2-6 | TRBV11-2 | CASSFTHSDRVLTF | TGTGCCAGCAGCTTCACCCATTCGGACAGAGTCCTGACTTTC
TRBD1 | NA | TRBJ2-1 | TRBV11-1 | CASSLVTQQGARNEQFF | TGTGCCAGCAGCTTGGTAACCCAGCAGGGGGCGAGGAATGAGCAGTTCTTC
TRBD2 | NA | TRBJ2-3 | TRBV19 | CASSMNQLAGTSTDTQYF | TGTGCCAGTAGTATGAACCAACTAGCGGGGACTAGCACAGATACGCAGTATTTT
TRBD1 | NA | TRBJ2-4 | TRBV2 | CASSPGQGVAKNIQYF | TGTGCCAGCAGCCCTGGACAGGGAGTAGCCAAAAACATTCAGTACTTC
TRBD2 | NA | TRBJ2-5 | TRBV9 | CASSARLAVGYETQYF | TGTGCCAGCAGCGCCAGACTAGCGGTGGGATACGAGACCCAGTACTTC
TRBD1 | NA | TRBJ2-7 | TRBV13 | CASSESTGDEQYF | TGTGCCAGCAGCGAAAGCACAGGGGACGAGCAGTACTTC
NA | NA | TRBJ2-1 | TRBV19 | CASSIAVAGASYNEQFF | TGTGCCAGTAGTATAGCAGTGGCGGGGGCCTCCTACAATGAGCAGTTCTTC
NA | NA | TRBJ1-5 | TRBV11-2 | CASSRQGNQPQHF | TGTGCCAGCTCTAGACAGGGCAATCAGCCCCAGCATTTT
NA | few | TRBJ1-6 | TRBV7-9 | CASNSGTNNSPLHF | TGTGCCAGCAACTCCGGGACTAATAATTCACCCCTCCACTTT
TRBD2 | NA | TRBJ2-5 | TRBV6-1 | CASSPSGGVTETQYF | TGTGCCAGCAGCCCTTCCGGGGGGGTAACAGAGACCCAGTACTTC
NA | NA | TRBJ2-5 | TRBV28 | CASSPGSIQETQYF | TGTGCCAGCAGTCCAGGTAGTATTCAAGAGACCCAGTACTTC
NA | NA | TRBJ1-1 | TRBV29-1 | CSVVRGMNTEAFF | TGCAGCGTGGTCAGGGGCATGAACACTGAAGCTTTCTTT
NA | few | TRBJ1-3 | TRBV9 | CASSVAGLGRNTIYF | TGTGCCAGCAGCGTTGCGGGTTTGGGTCGAAACACCATATATTTT
NA | NA | TRBJ1-1 | TRBV7-2 | CASSLVSGGGFTEAFF | TGTGCCAGCAGCTTAGTTTCTGGGGGCGGATTTACTGAAGCTTTCTTT
NA | NA | TRBJ2-5 | TRBV6-6 | CAARDTTNTQYF | TGTGCTGCACGGGACACCACGAACACGCAGTACTTC
NA | once | TRBJ1-4 | TRBV5-4 | CASSLGVLRDPEKLFF | TGTGCCAGCAGCTTGGGAGTACTTCGGGATCCCGAAAAACTGTTTTTT
NA | NA | TRBJ1-2 | TRBV30 | CAWSSPTVIYGYTF | TGTGCCTGGAGTTCCCCGACAGTGATCTATGGCTACACCTTC
TRBD2 | NA | TRBJ2-7 | TRBV11-2 | CASSLTSGGYEQYF | TGTGCCAGCAGCTTGACAAGCGGGGGTTACGAGCAGTACTTC
TRBD2 | once | TRBJ2-1 | TRBV13 | CASSFWTSGGSYNEQFF | TGTGCCAGCAGCTTCTGGACTAGCGGGGGCTCCTACAATGAGCAGTTCTTC
TRBD1 | NA | TRBJ1-5 | TRBV28 | CASSFPATGGNQPQHF | TGTGCCAGCAGCTTTCCGGCGACAGGGGGTAATCAGCCCCAGCATTTT
NA | NA | TRBJ2-2 | TRBV27 | CASGEQGSTGELFF | TGTGCCAGTGGGGAACAGGGCAGCACCGGGGAGCTGTTTTTT
NA | NA | TRBJ1-5 | TRBV28 | CASSTENQPQHF | TGTGCCAGCAGTACCGAGAATCAGCCCCAGCATTTT
NA | NA | TRBJ1-2 | TRBV9 | CASSVATVARDGYTF | TGTGCCAGCAGCGTAGCTACGGTCGCCCGGGATGGCTACACCTTC
NA | few | TRBJ2-2 | TRBV5-1 | CASSFPSGAGELFF | TGCGCCAGCAGCTTTCCATCCGGGGCCGGGGAGCTGTTTTTT
NA | few | TRBJ1-6 | TRBV19 | CASGTSSYNSPLHF | TGTGCCAGTGGGACATCTTCTTATAATTCACCCCTCCACTTT
NA | NA | TRBJ2-5 | TRBV6-5 | CASTPSEKETQYF | TGTGCCAGCACCCCTAGCGAGAAAGAGACCCAGTACTTC
TRBD1 | NA | TRBJ1-1 | TRBV11-2 | CASSLWTGGDTEAFF | TGTGCCAGCAGCTTATGGACAGGGGGGGACACTGAAGCTTTCTTT
TRBD1 | NA | TRBJ2-7 | TRBV19 | CASSTGTGGSYEQYF | TGTGCCAGTAGTACGGGGACAGGGGGCTCCTACGAGCAGTACTTC
TRBD1 | once | TRBJ1-4 | TRBV6-5 | CASRRQGWNEKLFF | TGTGCCAGCAGACGACAGGGATGGAATGAAAAACTGTTTTTT
NA | NA | TRBJ1-4 | TRBV7-9 | CASRLPGNTNEKLFF | TGTGCCAGCAGACTTCCGGGAAATACTAATGAAAAACTGTTTTTT
TRBD1 | NA | TRBJ2-5 | TRBV7-7 | CASASSGGVKTQYF | TGTGCTAGCGCCAGCTCAGGGGGCGTGAAGACCCAGTACTTC
TRBD1 | NA | TRBJ1-2 | TRBV7-2 | CASSPWDSANYGYTF | TGTGCCAGCAGCCCCTGGGACAGTGCTAACTATGGCTACACCTTC
NA | NA | TRBJ2-5 | TRBV27 | CASSPRAGPRETQYF | TGTGCCAGCAGTCCCCGGGCGGGCCCGCGAGAGACCCAGTACTTC
NA | NA | TRBJ1-3 | TRBV19 | CASSMTQGAGNTIYF | TGTGCCAGTAGTATGACACAGGGAGCTGGAAACACCATATATTTT
NA | NA | TRBJ2-5 | TRBV29-1 | CSVMQGKGETQYF | TGCAGCGTGATGCAGGGGAAGGGGGAGACCCAGTACTTC